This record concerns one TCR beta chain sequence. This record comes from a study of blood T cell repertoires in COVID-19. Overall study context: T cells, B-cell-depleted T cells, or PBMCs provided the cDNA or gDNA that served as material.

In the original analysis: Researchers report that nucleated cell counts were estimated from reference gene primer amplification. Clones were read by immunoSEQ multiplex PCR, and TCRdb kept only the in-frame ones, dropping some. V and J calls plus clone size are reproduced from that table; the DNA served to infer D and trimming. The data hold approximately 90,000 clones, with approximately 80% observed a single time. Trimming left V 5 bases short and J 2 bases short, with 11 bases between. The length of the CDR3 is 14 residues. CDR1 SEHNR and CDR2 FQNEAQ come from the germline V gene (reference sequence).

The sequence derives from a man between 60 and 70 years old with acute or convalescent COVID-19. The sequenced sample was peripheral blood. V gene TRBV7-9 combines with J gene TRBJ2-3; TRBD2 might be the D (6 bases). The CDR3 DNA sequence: TGTGCCAGCAGCCCGGGGGTTTCCACAGATACGCAGTATTTT. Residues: CASSPGVSTDTQYF.